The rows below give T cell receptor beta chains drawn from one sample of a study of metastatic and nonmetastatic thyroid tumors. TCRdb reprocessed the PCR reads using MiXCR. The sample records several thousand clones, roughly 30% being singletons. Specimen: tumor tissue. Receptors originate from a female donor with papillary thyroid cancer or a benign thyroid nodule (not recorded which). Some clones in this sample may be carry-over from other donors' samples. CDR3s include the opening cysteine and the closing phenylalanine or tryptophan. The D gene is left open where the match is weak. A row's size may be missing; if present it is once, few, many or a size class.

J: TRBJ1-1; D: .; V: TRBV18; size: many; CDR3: CASSPIDGITEAFF; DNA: TGTGCCAGCTCACCCATAGACGGGATCACTGAAGCTTTCTTT
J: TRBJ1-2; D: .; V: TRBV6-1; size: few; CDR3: CASSEDRTRGYTF; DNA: TGTGCCAGCAGTGAAGATAGGACGCGAGGCTACACCTTC
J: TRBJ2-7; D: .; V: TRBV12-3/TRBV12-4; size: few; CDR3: CASSLGVLDYEQYF; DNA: TGTGCCAGCAGTTTAGGGGTCCTCGACTACGAGCAGTACTTC
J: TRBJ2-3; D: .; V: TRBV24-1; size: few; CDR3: CATSDLGNRSTDTQYF; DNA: TGTGCCACCAGTGATTTGGGGAACAGGAGCACAGATACGCAGTATTTT
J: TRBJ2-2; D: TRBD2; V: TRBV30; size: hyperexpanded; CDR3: CAWNAGTSGGELFF; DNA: TGTGCCTGGAATGCCGGGACTAGCGGCGGGGAGCTGTTTTTT
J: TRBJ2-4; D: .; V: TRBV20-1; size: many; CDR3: CSARVTPLDAKNIQYF; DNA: TGCAGTGCTAGAGTAACACCCTTAGACGCCAAAAACATTCAGTACTTC
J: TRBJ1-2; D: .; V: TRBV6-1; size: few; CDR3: CASSSGQGALNYGYTF; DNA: TGTGCCAGCAGTTCGGGACAAGGTGCCCTCAACTATGGCTACACCTTC
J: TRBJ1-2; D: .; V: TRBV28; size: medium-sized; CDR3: CASRDTNYGYTF; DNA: TGTGCCAGCAGGGACACTAACTATGGCTACACCTTC
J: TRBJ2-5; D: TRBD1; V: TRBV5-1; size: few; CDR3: CASSPDRVGQETQYF; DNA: TGCGCCAGTAGCCCGGACAGGGTGGGACAAGAGACCCAGTACTTC
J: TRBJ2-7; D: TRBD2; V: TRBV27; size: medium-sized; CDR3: CASSRTSGYEQYF; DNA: TGTGCCAGCAGTCGGACTAGCGGTTACGAGCAGTACTTC
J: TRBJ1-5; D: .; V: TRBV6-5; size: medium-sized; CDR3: CASSYSILSNQPQHF; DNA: TGTGCCAGCAGTTACTCGATACTTAGCAATCAGCCCCAGCATTTT
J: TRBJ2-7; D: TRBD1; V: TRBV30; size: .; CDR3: CAWSATGTGPLYYEQYF; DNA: TGTGCCTGGAGTGCCACCGGGACAGGGCCCTTATACTACGAGCAGTACTTC
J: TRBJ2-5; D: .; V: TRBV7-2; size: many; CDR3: CASSYNAGTETQYF; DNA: TGTGCCAGCAGCTATAACGCAGGGACAGAGACCCAGTACTTC
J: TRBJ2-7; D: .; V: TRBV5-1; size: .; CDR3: CASSPWGAWAAYEQYF; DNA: TGCGCCAGCAGCCCCTGGGGTGCATGGGCTGCCTACGAGCAGTACTTC
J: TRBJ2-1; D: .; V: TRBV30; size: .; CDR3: CAWSGIGNEQFF; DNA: TGTGCCTGGAGTGGGATAGGGAATGAGCAGTTCTTC
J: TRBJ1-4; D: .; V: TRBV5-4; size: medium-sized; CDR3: CASSLSARGGEKLFF; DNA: TGTGCCAGCAGCTTGAGTGCCAGGGGTGGTGAAAAACTGTTTTTT
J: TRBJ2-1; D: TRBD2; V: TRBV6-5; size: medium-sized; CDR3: CASSLLRFGPSGSPDEQFF; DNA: TGTGCCAGCAGTCTCCTGCGTTTCGGACCTAGCGGGAGTCCGGATGAGCAGTTCTTC
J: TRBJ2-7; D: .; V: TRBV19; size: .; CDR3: CASSLGTFSEQYF; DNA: TGTGCCAGTAGTCTGGGGACATTTTCCGAGCAGTACTTC
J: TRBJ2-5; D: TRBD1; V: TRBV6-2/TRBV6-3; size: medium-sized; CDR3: CASSKTGGQGGETQYF; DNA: TGTGCCAGCAGTAAAACGGGAGGACAGGGGGGAGAGACCCAGTACTTC
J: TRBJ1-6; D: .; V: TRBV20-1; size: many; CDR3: CSAGTGQLSSPLHF; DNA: TGCAGTGCTGGAACAGGCCAGTTGAGTTCACCCCTCCACTTT
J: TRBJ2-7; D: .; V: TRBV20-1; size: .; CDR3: CSARKTSGPRGSSYEQYF; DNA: TGCAGTGCTAGAAAAACCTCTGGGCCTCGCGGCAGCTCCTACGAGCAGTACTTC
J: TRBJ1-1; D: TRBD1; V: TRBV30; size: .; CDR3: CAWQQGGDTEAFF; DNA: TGTGCCTGGCAGCAGGGGGGGGACACTGAAGCTTTCTTT
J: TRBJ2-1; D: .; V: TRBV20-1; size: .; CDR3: CSGTLSYNEQFF; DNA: TGCAGTGGAACCCTCTCCTACAATGAGCAGTTCTTC
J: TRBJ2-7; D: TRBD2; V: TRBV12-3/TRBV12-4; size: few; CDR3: CASSVAGGSGEQYF; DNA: TGTGCCAGCAGTGTGGCGGGGGGTTCGGGGGAGCAGTACTTC
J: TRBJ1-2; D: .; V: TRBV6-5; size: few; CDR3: CASSYIRTVEDYCYTF; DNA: TGTGCCAGCAGTTACATAAGGACAGTGGAGGACTATTGCTACACCTTC
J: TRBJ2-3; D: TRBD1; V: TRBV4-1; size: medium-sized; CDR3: CASSQWTGSEGDTQYF; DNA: TGCGCCAGCAGCCAATGGACAGGGTCTGAGGGAGATACGCAGTATTTT